This TCR beta chain was documented in a study of vaccination and CD4 T cells after COVID-19. Study overall: Stimuli were overlapping spike peptide pools of SARS-CoV-2 and three common cold coronaviruses (HCoV-NL63, HCoV-OC43, HCoV-229E). Findings of the study overall: When vaccine-specific clones from convalescent patients were examined, 304 of 307 were spike mono-reactive. Sampling was limited to relatively few convalescent patients, with no early post-infection timepoints studied.

This sample's treatment: roughly 10-day PBMC culture with coronavirus spike peptide pools or control peptides (ViraFEST assay). Culture of about 1.8 million PBMCs per well took place with roughly 10 IU/ml IL-2 and roughly 9.5 ug/ml peptide pools. The CDR3 is 15 amino acids. CDR1 SEHNR and CDR2 FQNEAQ come from the germline V gene (reference sequence). V shed 6 bases and J shed 7 bases, with 16 bases lying between them. The assay that was used to sequence DNA from cultured CD4+ T cells was the Oncomine TCR Beta short-read assay. TCRdb used MiXCR to reprocess the PCR reads, holding one entry per CDR3 protein. The profile covers some 10,000 distinct CDR3 sequences, with approximately 60% appearing a single time and 15% to 20% taken by the ten largest. A word on this clonotype: Its antigen is not identified.

Sequencing was carried out using CD4+ T cells from blood, cultured in vitro. This rearrangement joins TRBV7-9 to TRBJ1-6; D unclear. The clonotype was recovered from a human donor who had recovered from COVID-19. The CDR3 sequence is CASSSREVGNSPLHF. The CDR3 DNA sequence: TGTGCCAGCAGTAGTAGGGAGGTCGGGAATTCACCCCTCCACTTT.